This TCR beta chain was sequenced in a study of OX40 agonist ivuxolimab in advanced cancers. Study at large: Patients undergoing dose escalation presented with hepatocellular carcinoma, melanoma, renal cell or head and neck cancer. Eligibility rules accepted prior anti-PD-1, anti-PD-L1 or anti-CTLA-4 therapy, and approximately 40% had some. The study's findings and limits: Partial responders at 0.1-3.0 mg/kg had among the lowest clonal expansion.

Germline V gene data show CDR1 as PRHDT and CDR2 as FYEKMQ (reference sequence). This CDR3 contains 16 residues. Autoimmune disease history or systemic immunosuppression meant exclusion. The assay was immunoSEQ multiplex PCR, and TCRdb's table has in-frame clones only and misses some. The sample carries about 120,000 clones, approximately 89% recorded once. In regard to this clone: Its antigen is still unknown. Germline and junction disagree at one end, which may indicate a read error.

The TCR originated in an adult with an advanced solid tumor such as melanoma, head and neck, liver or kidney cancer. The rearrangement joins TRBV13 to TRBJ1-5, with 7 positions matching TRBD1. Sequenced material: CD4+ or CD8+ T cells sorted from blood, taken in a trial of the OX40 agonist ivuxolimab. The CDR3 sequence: CASSSSRDSSSQPQHF. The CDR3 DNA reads TGTGCCAGCAGCTCGTCCCGGGACAGCAGCAGTCAGCCCCAGCATTTT.